The 10 T cell receptor beta chains reported below all come from one sample, sequenced in a study of T cell responses to AZD1222 COVID-19 vaccine. Data came from immunoSEQ multiplex PCR; TCRdb stores just in-frame clones and leaves some out. The repertoire holds 100,000 or so clones, with about 81% as singletons. This sample comprised peripheral blood, obtained on day 0 of AZD1222 vaccination. The source is an adult in good health.

A single count supports this clone. The rearrangement links TRBV10-1 to TRBJ1-1; the D gene is possibly TRBD1 (6 bases). The CDR3 is 15 residues long. Trimming left V 1 base short and J 3 bases short, with 12 bases between. Germline V gives CDR1 WNHNN, CDR2 SYGVQD (reference sequence). CDR3 coding DNA: TGCGCCAGCAGTGAGTTATTAACAGGGTACACTGAAGCTTTCTTT. Protein sequence: CASSELLTGYTEAFF.

The V gene is TRBV5-8, the J gene TRBJ1-2; no clear D. V lost 2 bases to trimming and J lost 4 bases, with 9 bases between them. This CDR3 is 13 amino acids long. Germline values: CDR1 SGHTS, CDR2 YDEGEE. In DNA form, the CDR3 reads TGTGCCAGCAGCTTCCCCGGCGTCTATGGCTACACCTTC. This gives the protein CASSFPGVYGYTF.

By share, this clone ranks as medium-sized. The V call is TRBV4-1, the J call TRBJ1-5; 7 bases are shared with TRBD1. The CDR3 covers 17 residues. J was trimmed by 0 bases and V by 1 base; bases with no gene match: 6. Germline loops: CDR1 MGHRA, CDR2 YSYEKL. CDR3 sequence: CASSQVPGGSSNQPQHF. In DNA form, the CDR3 reads TGCGCCAGCAGCCAAGTCCCAGGGGGATCTAGCAATCAGCCCCAGCATTTT.

The chain combines TRBV5-6 with TRBJ2-7, with TRBD1 matching 8 bases. Per germline, CDR1 SGHDT and CDR2 YYEEEE. Trimming at V came to 1 base and at J to 3 bases, leaving 6 bases not matched to a gene. The CDR3 length is 15 residues. The CDR3 DNA is TGTGCCAGCAGCTTGCCAGGGGGCGCAAGCTACGAGCAGTACTTC. Translated: CASSLPGGASYEQYF. Full variable domain (outside the CDR3, taken from reference TRBV5-6 and TRBJ2-7): DAGVTQSPTHLIKTRGQQVTLRCSPKSGHDTVSWYQQALGQGPQFIFQYYEEEERQRGNFPDRFSGHQFPNYSSELNVNALLLGDSALYLCASSLPGGASYEQYFGPGTRLTVT.

The CDR3: CASSDRAGSNQPQHF. DNA of the CDR3: TGTGCCAGCAGTGACCGGGCCGGGAGCAATCAGCCCCAGCATTTT. The chain recombines TRBV6-4 with TRBJ1-5, with D unclear. The V end was cut by 2 bases, the J end by 1 base, with 9 bases between. The CDR3 extends over 15 amino acids. The germline gives CDR1 MRHNA, CDR2 SNTAGT.

This chain connects TRBV23-1 to TRBJ1-3; D call uncertain. TRBV23-1 carries the ORF label, with uncertain function. The V end lost 2 bases, the J end lost 3 bases, and 20 bases lay between the germline ends. The CDR3 consists of 18 residues. The CDR3 DNA follows: TGCGCCAGCAGTCAAATCAACGGGGAGTTCAGGAATGGAAACACCATATATTTT. Protein sequence: CASSQINGEFRNGNTIYF.

The chain uses TRBV6-5 and TRBJ1-5; D gene uncertain. Germline-derived CDR1 and CDR2 are MNHEY and SVGAGI. V dropped 0 bases and J dropped 0 bases, with 3 bases sitting between them. The CDR3 is made up of 14 amino acids. The CDR3 here is CASSYSGSNQPQHF. The CDR3 DNA follows: TGTGCCAGCAGTTACTCAGGTAGCAATCAGCCCCAGCATTTT.

The CDR3 sequence is CASSGDRVAYTQYF. CDR3 in DNA: TGTGCCAGCAGCGGGGACAGGGTTGCATATACGCAGTATTTT. The chain is built from TRBV7-2 and TRBJ2-3; 9 positions match TRBD1. Germline V gives CDR1 SGHTA, CDR2 FQGNSA. Germline trimming cut 5 bases from V and 7 bases from J; bases unmatched to any gene: 7. This CDR3 comprises 14 residues. Full variable domain (remainder filled in from reference TRBV7-2 and TRBJ2-3): GAGVSQSPSNKVTEKGKDVELRCDPISGHTALYWYRQSLGQGLEFLIYFQGNSAPDKSGLPSDRFSAERTGGSVSTLTIQRTQQEDSAVYLCASSGDRVAYTQYFGPGTRLTVL.

The gene calls are TRBV15 and TRBJ2-5, with D possibly called TRBD1 or TRBD2 (5 bases each). The CDR3 length is 14 residues. Germline loops: CDR1 LNHNV, CDR2 YYDKDF (reference sequence). V dropped 0 bases and J dropped 5 bases, with 10 bases sitting between them. The CDR3 region has the DNA TGTGCCACCAGCAGAGATGCCGGGGCCGAGACCCAGTACTTC. It translates to CATSRDAGAETQYF.

The CDR3 DNA sequence: TGTGCCAGCAGCGAAGAGTCCCCCTCCTACGAGCAGTACTTC. This encodes CASSEESPSYEQYF. The chain combines TRBV7-9 with TRBJ2-7; D gene unclear. The V end was cut by 5 bases, the J end by 0 bases, with 11 bases between. Germline CDR1 reads SEHNR; CDR2 reads FQNEAQ (reference sequence). This CDR3 has 14 amino acids.